This T cell receptor (beta chain) appears in the sequencing data of a study of blood T cell repertoires in COVID-19. The V gene lost 0 bases and the J gene lost 4 bases, with 7 bases spanning the gap. Looked up from germline, CDR1 is SGHRS and CDR2 is YFSETQ. The length of the CDR3 is 13 residues. This clone was seen once. Original processing methods: Estimation of nucleated cell counts was performed using reference gene primer amplification. Repertoires were generated with immunoSEQ multiplex PCR, while TCRdb's copy carries only in-frame clones and drops some. For V, J and clone size, that table is used; D and trimming come from the DNA. The table includes about 330,000 clones, about 90% detected once.

The specimen was PBMCs or T cells enriched from blood (not recorded which). The chain links TRBV5-1 to TRBJ1-1, with D tentatively TRBD1 (5 bases). This receptor was identified in a man aged 25 to 40 who had recovered from COVID-19. The CDR3 nucleotides are TGCGCCAGCAGCTTGGCAGGGTTCACTGAAGCTTTCTTT. Encoded protein: CASSLAGFTEAFF.